Below, 27 T cell receptor beta chains from the same sample are listed, as sequenced in a study of cytomegalovirus exposure and HLA in healthy donors. This table comes from immunoSEQ multiplex PCR, and its TCRdb copy is limited to in-frame clones, with some not included. Of about 97,000 clones listed, approximately 95% are singletons. The sample was PBMCs. Receptors were obtained from a woman aged 18-29 years in good health and CMV-seronegative.

This sequence joins TRBV5-1 and TRBJ1-2; maybe TRBD1 (5 bases). CDR1 is SGHRS, CDR2 YFSETQ, per germline. The CDR3 extends over 15 amino acids. Trimming took 0 bases from V and 8 from J, leaving 17 bases between them. For the CDR3, the DNA is TGCGCCAGCAGCTTGGCCAATTACGGGGGAGGCGGCTACACCTTC. Its protein is CASSLANYGGGGYTF.

The genes are TRBV4-1 and TRBJ2-7; 8 nucleotides line up with TRBD1. CDR1 is MGHRA and CDR2 is YSYEKL in the germline V gene. The CDR3 extends over 14 amino acids. Trimming removed 5 bases from V and 3 bases from J; junction bases left unmatched: 6. This CDR3 reads CASSTTGGYYEQYF. The CDR3 nucleotides read TGCGCCAGCAGCACTACAGGGGGATACTACGAGCAGTACTTC.

This chain joins TRBV5-1 and TRBJ1-5; D may be TRBD1 (6 bases). This CDR3 is 16 amino acids long. CDR1 and CDR2 from the germline V gene are SGHRS and YFSETQ. V was shortened by 0 bases and J by 0 bases, with 10 bases between the two germline ends. For the CDR3, the DNA is TGCGCCAGCAGCTTGGTTTGGACAGATAGCAATCAGCCCCAGCATTTT. Residues: CASSLVWTDSNQPQHF.

This clone was counted once. This chain joins TRBV5-4 and TRBJ2-1, with 7 bases that match TRBD2. Trimming took 2 bases from V and 0 from J; bases not matched to a gene: 5. Germline-derived CDR1 and CDR2 are SGHNT and YYREEE (reference sequence). This CDR3 has 16 residues. The CDR3 is CASSFLGGSSYNEQFF. CDR3 in DNA: TGTGCCAGCAGCTTTTTGGGCGGGAGCTCCTACAATGAGCAGTTCTTC.

CDR3: CASSPRDRGKTNEKLFF. CDR3 sequence (DNA): TGTGCCAGCAGTCCACGGGACAGGGGGAAAACTAATGAAAAACTGTTTTTT. The chain uses TRBV25-1 and TRBJ1-4, with 11 positions matching TRBD1. The V and J ends lost 5 bases and 1 base, in that order; junction bases with no gene match: 6. CDR1 MGHDK and CDR2 SYGVNS come from the germline V gene. The CDR3 runs to 17 residues.

The rearrangement links TRBV5-4 to TRBJ2-2; possible D gene TRBD2, 5 bases. Germline lookup yields CDR1 SGHNT and CDR2 YYREEE (reference sequence). Trimming pared 4 bases from V and 0 bases from J, leaving 10 bases between. The length of the CDR3 is 15 residues. CDR3 DNA sequence: TGTGCCAGCAGCGGGAGCGCAGCGAACACCGGGGAGCTGTTTTTT. This codes for CASSGSAANTGELFF.

This clone has only one observation. The chain recombines TRBV4-2 with TRBJ2-5; TRBD1 might be the D (6 bases). This CDR3 is built from 14 residues. Per germline, CDR1 LGHNA and CDR2 YNFKEQ. Deletions cut 3 bases from V and 3 bases from J, with 11 bases between. CDR3 region: CASSHRQAEETQYF. For the CDR3, the DNA is TGTGCCAGCAGCCACCGACAGGCGGAAGAGACCCAGTACTTC.

CDR3 in amino acids: CASRPPERGGSNEQFF. The DNA for the CDR3 is TGTGCAAGTCGCCCCCCGGAGCGGGGGGGCAGCAATGAGCAGTTCTTC. The rearrangement uses TRBV12-2 and TRBJ2-1; no DNA check was done on the table's D call, TRBD2. TRBV12-2 is reported as a pseudogene. The CDR3 is made up of 16 amino acids.

V usage is TRBV2 and J usage is TRBJ1-4; weak D call: TRBD1 (6 bases). Germline V gene lookup returns CDR1 SNHLY and CDR2 FYNNEI. Trimming took 5 bases from V and 6 from J, leaving 13 bases between them. The CDR3 is 14 amino acids. The CDR3, as DNA: TGTGCCAGCAGTTCGGACAGAGACGATGAAAAACTGTTTTTT. The encoded protein is CASSSDRDDEKLFF.

This chain uses TRBV5-1 with TRBJ2-1; D is possibly TRBD2 (6 bases). This CDR3 region has 16 residues. Trimming shortened V by 0 bases and J by 0 bases, and 10 bases separated the two germline ends. The germline V gene encodes CDR1 SGHRS and CDR2 YFSETQ. This CDR3 is CASSLGAGPSYNEQFF. In DNA, the CDR3 is TGCGCCAGCAGCTTGGGGGCGGGACCCTCCTACAATGAGCAGTTCTTC.

The chain links TRBV29-1 to TRBJ2-7; 10 nucleotides match TRBD1. In germline, CDR1 is SQVTM, CDR2 ANQGSEA. The J segment lost 3 bases and the V segment lost 3 bases, leaving 2 bases of the junction unmatched. The CDR3 has 13 amino acids. The CDR3 region is CSVERDRGYEQYF. The CDR3 DNA reads as TGCAGCGTTGAGAGGGACAGGGGCTACGAGCAGTACTTC.

This sequence joins TRBV29-1 and TRBJ2-5, with 14 bases matching TRBD2. Looked up from germline, CDR1 is SQVTM and CDR2 is ANQGSEA. V dropped 1 base and J dropped 1; count of bases not matched to a gene: 2. The CDR3 contains 16 residues. Written as DNA, the CDR3 is TGCAGCGTTGAAGTGGGGACTAGCGGGGGCCAAGAGACCCAGTACTTC. Translation gives CSVEVGTSGGQETQYF.

This chain links TRBV6-4 with TRBJ2-2; tentative D call: TRBD1 (6 bases). Trimming shortened V by 6 bases and J by 3 bases, and 14 bases separated the two germline ends. Looked up from germline, CDR1 is MRHNA and CDR2 is SNTAGT. The CDR3 consists of 15 residues. CDR3 sequence (DNA): TGTGCCAGCAGCCGACAGGTTATGGACACCGGGGAGCTGTTTTTT. The encoded protein is CASSRQVMDTGELFF.

The chain is built from TRBV11-3 and TRBJ2-1; no clear D gene. The germline V gene has CDR1 SGHNT and CDR2 YENEEA. The germline V and J ends were trimmed by 3 bases and 0 bases, with 12 bases remaining between them. The CDR3 length is 16 residues. The CDR3 DNA reads as TGTGCCAGCAGCTTGACTTATTCCTCCTCCTACAATGAGCAGTTCTTC. Its translation: CASSLTYSSSYNEQFF.

This chain links TRBV7-9 with TRBJ1-1; 7 bases are a match to TRBD1. The J segment lost 5 bases and the V segment lost 3 bases, leaving 18 bases of the junction unmatched. The germline V gene encodes CDR1 SEHNR and CDR2 FQNEAQ (reference sequence). The CDR3 extends over 18 amino acids. The DNA of the CDR3 is TGTGCCAGCAGCTTTAACGGAATGCGAACGGGACAGAAAACTGAAGCTTTCTTT. It translates to CASSFNGMRTGQKTEAFF.

The V and J genes are TRBV5-8 and TRBJ1-1, with TRBD1 matching 7 bases. CDR3 length: 13 amino acids. After removal of 0 bases from V and 9 bases from J, the junction contained 5 bases not matched to a gene. Germline CDR1 reads SGHTS; CDR2 reads YDEGEE. The CDR3 region is CASSLVGDSQAFF. The CDR3 nucleotides are TGTGCCAGCAGCTTGGTAGGGGACAGCCAAGCTTTCTTT. Using reference TRBV5-8 and TRBJ1-1 for the parts outside the CDR3, the full variable domain is EAGVTQSPTHLIKTRGQQATLRCSPISGHTSVYWYQQALGLGLQFLLWYDEGEERNRGNFPPRFSGRQFPNYSSELNVNALELEDSALYLCASSLVGDSQAFFGQGTRLTVV.

The rearrangement uses TRBV6-6 and TRBJ2-1; 7 positions match TRBD1. The V gene end was trimmed by 5 bases and the J gene end by 3 bases; junction bases not matched to a gene: 10. The germline V gene has CDR1 MNHNY and CDR2 SVGAGI (reference sequence). The CDR3 runs 16 residues. Here the CDR3 reads CASSQGGRQGYNEQFF. In DNA, the CDR3 is TGTGCCAGCAGTCAGGGTGGGAGACAGGGCTACAATGAGCAGTTCTTC.

The CDR3 nucleotides are TGTGCCAGCGCCGACAGACGCAATCAGCCCCAGCATTTT. Protein sequence: CASADRRNQPQHF. The chain recombines TRBV27 with TRBJ1-5; possibly TRBD1 for D (5 bases). Trimming left V 8 bases short and J 2 bases short, with 10 bases between. Germline CDR1 MNHEY, CDR2 SMNVEV (reference sequence). The CDR3 consists of 13 residues.

This clone was counted a single time. The chain joins TRBV7-9 to TRBJ1-4, with 7 positions matching TRBD1. Germline V lookup: CDR1 SEHNR, CDR2 FQNEAQ (reference sequence). V lost 5 bases to trimming and J lost 2 bases; unmatched junction nucleotides: 8. This CDR3 is built from 16 residues. CDR3 in amino acids: CASSRTTGTTNEKLFF. Written as DNA, the CDR3 is TGTGCCAGCAGCCGAACGACAGGGACTACTAATGAAAAACTGTTTTTT.

The gene calls are TRBV10-3 and TRBJ1-3, with 7 bases lining up with TRBD1. Losses at the gene ends were 3 bases for V and 2 bases for J; bases not matched to a gene: 7. CDR1 and CDR2 from the germline V gene are ENHRY and SYGVKD. The CDR3 covers 16 residues. The CDR3 DNA reads TGTGCCATCAGTGACCACGACAGGGCCACTGGAAACACCATATATTTT. The encoded protein is CAISDHDRATGNTIYF.

The chain joins TRBV27 to TRBJ2-7; 9 bases fit TRBD2. The germline gives CDR1 MNHEY, CDR2 SMNVEV (reference sequence). The CDR3 contains 15 residues. V shed 2 bases, J shed 6 bases, and the junction held 8 bases outside the gene matches. The CDR3 DNA reads as TGTGCCAGCAGTTTAGGTCTAGCGGGAAACGGCGAGCAGTACTTC. Amino acid sequence: CASSLGLAGNGEQYF.

This chain uses TRBV20-1 with TRBJ1-1; the D gene is possibly TRBD1 (5 bases). Germline V lookup: CDR1 DFQATT, CDR2 SNEGSKA (reference sequence). The CDR3 totals 11 residues. V was pared by 8 bases and J by 3 bases, with 10 bases between. CDR3 residues: CSSGGDTEAFF. The DNA of the CDR3 is TGCAGTTCCGGAGGGGACACTGAAGCTTTCTTT.

This chain uses TRBV4-3 with TRBJ1-1; D gene unclear. The CDR3 has 16 amino acids. Germline loops: CDR1 LGHNA, CDR2 YSLEER. With 0 bases removed from V and 2 bases from J, the gap between germline ends came to 13 bases. DNA for the CDR3: TGCGCCAGCAGCCAAGAGGCCTGGCAGAAAAACACTGAAGCTTTCTTT. Protein: CASSQEAWQKNTEAFF.

This sequence joins TRBV5-7 and TRBJ2-1, with 13 bases fitting TRBD2. TRBV5-7 counts as an open reading frame of uncertain function. V shed 3 bases and J 6 bases; nucleotides not matched to a gene: 6. The CDR3 loop spans 16 amino acids. The CDR3 DNA is TGTGCCAGCAGCTCTTTACTAGCGGGAGGGCCCAATGAGCAGTTCTTC. Protein product: CASSSLLAGGPNEQFF.

This chain uses TRBV19 with TRBJ1-6; the D is unclear. CDR1 and CDR2 (germline): LNHDA, SQIVND (reference sequence). V dropped 4 bases and J dropped 0 bases, with 13 bases sitting between them. The CDR3 extends over 17 amino acids. The CDR3 region is CASSSPTLSSYNSPLHF. The CDR3 bases are TGTGCCAGTAGTAGTCCCACCCTGAGCTCCTATAATTCACCCCTCCACTTT. Full variable domain (rest looked up from reference TRBV19 and TRBJ1-6): DGGITQSPKYLFRKEGQNVTLSCEQNLNHDAMYWYRQDPGQGLRLIYYSQIVNDFQKGDIAEGYSVSREKKESFPLTVTSAQKNPTAFYLCASSSPTLSSYNSPLHFGNGTRLTVT.

This sequence joins TRBV7-9 and TRBJ2-3; the D gene is possibly TRBD1 (5 bases). V gave up 3 bases and J gave up 0 bases, with 13 bases separating them. Germline lookup yields CDR1 SEHNR and CDR2 FQNEAQ (reference sequence). The CDR3 runs to 16 residues. In DNA form, the CDR3 reads TGTGCCAGCAGCTTGGGGCAGTTCTCTAGCACAGATACGCAGTATTTT. Translation gives CASSLGQFSSTDTQYF.

This chain uses TRBV7-9 with TRBJ2-5; TRBD2 agrees at 9 bases. J lost 0 bases, V lost 1 base, and 9 bases had no gene match. CDR3 length: 18 amino acids. Germline loops: CDR1 SEHNR, CDR2 FQNEAQ (reference sequence). In DNA form, the CDR3 reads TGTGCCAGCAGCTTAGGACGGGCTAGCGGGGAGAACCAAGAGACCCAGTACTTC. Protein sequence: CASSLGRASGENQETQYF. The full variable domain, with the rest looked up from reference TRBV7-9 and TRBJ2-5, is DTGVSQNPRHKITKRGQNVTFRCDPISEHNRLYWYRQTLGQGPEFLTYFQNEAQLEKSRLLSDRFSAERPKGSFSTLEIQRTEQGDSAMYLCASSLGRASGENQETQYFGPGTRLLVL.